This TCR beta chain was captured by sequencing in a study of OX40 agonist ivuxolimab in advanced cancers. At the level of the whole study: Ivuxolimab was an agonistic, fully human IgG2 monoclonal antibody directed against OX40 (CD134), a costimulatory receptor. Peripheral TCRbeta sequencing was intended to test whether TCR sequence diversity was altered and clonal T-cell expansion was caused by ivuxolimab. Intravenous ivuxolimab was administered to patients every 2 weeks at six dose levels: 0.01, 0.1, 0.3, 1.5, 3 and 10 mg/kg. Patients were allowed to have had prior anti-PD-1, anti-PD-L1 or anti-CTLA-4 therapy, and about 40% of the dose-escalation patients had been treated with checkpoint inhibitors. Partial responses occurred in three dose-escalation patients, of whom one had hepatocellular carcinoma and two had cutaneous melanoma. A male proportion of 75% to 85% and a mean age of around 60 years, ranging from 23 to 79, were recorded for the dose-escalation cohort. Among the 52 dose-escalation patients, approximately 20 had hepatocellular carcinoma, roughly 15 melanoma, 9 renal cell carcinoma and 9 head and neck cancer. The paper reports the monotherapy dose-escalation portion (N of about 54 patients) of the phase I ivuxolimab trial.

Based on the germline V gene, the CDR1 and CDR2 sequences are MGHRA and YSYEKL. Measured from the cysteine to the phenylalanine, the CDR3 is 15 residues long. The sequence is cut down to CDR3 DNA, 45 bases in frame from base 1. Trimming removed 4 bases from V and 2 bases from J; the gene matches leave 8 bases unexplained. Comments on this clone: Its antigen has not been determined. The input lacks base qualities; no much larger clone sits a single base away.

The trial excluded patients who had a history of autoimmune disease or were on systemic immunosuppression. Peripheral blood for TCR sequencing was collected from all dose cohorts at baseline, on cycle 4 day 1, and on cycle 7 day 1. The samples were drawn from a first-in-human, open-label, multicenter phase I dose-escalation trial of ivuxolimab. The trial enrolled adults with locally advanced or metastatic head and neck squamous cell, hepatocellular, melanoma or renal cell carcinoma. Before TCR sequencing, CD4+ T cells and CD8+ T cells from peripheral blood were sorted into separate populations. Genomic DNA was extracted from sorted cells for sequencing of the TCRbeta CDR3 region. The immunoSEQ Assay was used for sequencing of TCRbeta CDR3 regions. TCRdb retrieved this table from immuneACCESS and kept in-frame rearrangements only. Not all clones are present; in checked studies, unresolved V genes account for under half, and no reason is known for the remainder. Here the sample has about 44,000 clones; over 80% occur a single time. 5.1% of the sample belongs to the ten largest clones.

Here is what the overall study found, with its caveats: At doses of 0.1 to 3.0 mg/kg, clonal expansion of both CD4+ and CD8+ T cells in blood was seen between baseline and week 6. On average, CD8+ T cells showed more expanded clones than CD4+ T cells after ivuxolimab. Low levels of normalized T-cell clonal expansion were also seen in some patients who did not respond. Partial responders in the 0.1-3.0 mg/kg groups had among the lowest normalized peripheral clonal expansion, especially among CD8+ T cells. The antigen specificity of the peripheral T cells that underwent clonal expansion was not determined.

The chain is encoded by TRBV4-1 joined to TRBJ2-7, with TRBD1 matching 7 junction bases. This TCR derives from an adult with an advanced solid tumor such as melanoma, head and neck, liver or kidney cancer. This specimen consisted of CD4+ or CD8+ T cells sorted from blood, obtained in a trial of the OX40 agonist ivuxolimab. The base sequence is TGCGCCAGCAGCCGCTCCGGGACAGTTCCCTACGAGCAGTACTTC. Its protein product is CASSRSGTVPYEQYF.